This T cell receptor beta chain was documented in a study of T cell responses to AZD1222 COVID-19 vaccine. Germline values: CDR1 SNHLY, CDR2 FYNNEI. V was shortened by 7 bases and J by 5 bases, with 6 bases between the two germline ends. The CDR3 contains 11 residues. Study-level results: Targeting of unmutated variant regions was reportedly seen in nearly half of spike-specific TCRs. Mostly white British, mostly female donors; authors suggested clonal diversity may be underestimated. Regions 160-218 and 743-854 dominated among vaccine-associated CD4 TCRs spanning spike.

Clones were read by immunoSEQ multiplex PCR, and TCRdb kept only the in-frame ones, dropping some. The table shows about 130,000 clones, with 93% occurring only once. Notes on this clone: Its antigen is as yet unknown.

Here the sequenced sample was peripheral blood, taken on day 0 of AZD1222 vaccination. This chain links TRBV2 with TRBJ2-1; no firm D call. The source of this sequence is an adult in good health. The CDR3 bases are TGTGCCAGCAAAAGGGACAATGAGCAGTTCTTC. Translation: CASKRDNEQFF.